The clone carrying this T cell receptor (beta chain) was seen once. Its cognate antigen is unknown. Every isolated RNA sample was fully reverse transcribed, so sequencing captured expressed TCRB transcripts. Libraries were prepared by immunoSEQ multiplex PCR; TCRdb keeps only in-frame clonotypes and omits some of them. The data hold 130,000 to 150,000 clones, with roughly 50% observed a single time. Donors contributed one heparinised blood draw apiece, averaging approximately 120 mL. The data stem from a study of beta chain features in type 1 diabetes. Study conclusions and caveats: TCRB repertoires of naive, central memory and Treg cells appeared more similar among patients than among healthy donors. A definitive answer on HLA type influencing TCRB rearrangement was not reached here. A pattern of fewer insertions and more deletions at VDJ junctions was seen in type 1 diabetes patients.

This CDR3 is 12 amino acids long. Trimming took off 5 bases at V and 4 bases at J, with 8 bases between the two ends. Germline V gene data show CDR1 as KGHSH and CDR2 as LQKENI. The chain carries TRBV18 and TRBJ2-5; a possible D gene is TRBD2 (5 bases). The sample was Tregs from blood. This TCR came from a man younger than 35 in good health. The CDR3 DNA sequence: TGTGCCAGCTCATTCAGCGGAGAGACCCAGTACTTC. This translates into CASSFSGETQYF.